This entry lists 6 T cell receptor beta chains sequenced from one sample in a study of blood T cells in healthy people across ages. Primed by a sample-barcoded 5' primer and a J-beta primer mix, a second PCR proceeded for roughly 7 to 12 cycles. Each CDR3 protein gets one entry after TCRdb re-called the 5' RACE reads with MiXCR. The sample records some 900,000 distinct CDR3 sequences, about 44% being singletons. The sample consisted of blood. Source of these receptors: a man aged 25-45 years in good health.

This clonotype was observed a handful of times. This chain uses TRBV4-1 with TRBJ1-4, with D perhaps matching TRBD1 (5 bases). The CDR3 has 15 amino acids. CDR1 is MGHRA and CDR2 is YSYEKL in the germline V gene. V was trimmed by 1 base and J by 3 bases, leaving 9 bases between them. CDR3 in amino acids: CASSQGRGANEKLFF. CDR3 in DNA: TGCGCCAGCAGCCAAGGGCGAGGGGCTAATGAAAAACTGTTTTTT.

The gene calls are TRBV12-3 or TRBV12-4 and TRBJ2-4; 8 positions agree with TRBD1. The DNA end is a closer match to TRBJ2-7, so the J assignment may be wrong. The CDR3 contains 14 residues. The CDR3 DNA sequence: TGTGCCAGCAGTTCCGGACAGGGCCCCTGCGAGCAGTACTTC. Protein product: CASSSGQGPCEQYF.

This clonotype was seen repeatedly, ten times or more. The V gene is TRBV27, the J gene TRBJ2-1; 10 nucleotides agree with TRBD2. Germline CDR1 and CDR2: MNHEY and SMNVEV (reference sequence). The V and J ends lost 0 bases and 7 bases, in that order; junction bases with no gene match: 6. The CDR3 is 16 amino acids. The CDR3 protein is CASSLSIAGGRNEQFF. The DNA for the CDR3 is TGTGCCAGCAGTTTATCCATAGCGGGGGGAAGAAATGAGCAGTTCTTC.

The V and J genes are TRBV29-1 and TRBJ1-2; D might be TRBD1 (5 bases). CDR1 and CDR2 from the germline V gene are SQVTM and ANQGSEA. V was trimmed by 2 bases and J by 8 bases, leaving 12 bases between them. The CDR3 is 12 amino acids. The DNA of the CDR3 is TGCAGCGTTGAACGCAGGGCTGGCGGCTACACCTTC. Its translation is CSVERRAGGYTF.

The V call is TRBV27, the J call TRBJ1-2, with 7 positions matching TRBD1. V was clipped by 3 bases and J by 8 bases; unmatched bases: 12. CDR1 and CDR2 (germline): MNHEY, SMNVEV (reference sequence). The length of the CDR3 is 15 residues. The DNA of the CDR3 is TGTGCCAGCAGTTTCTACGGACAGGCTAATATGGGCTACACCTTC. This translates into CASSFYGQANMGYTF.

This clonotype was picked up a small number of times. The chain combines TRBV5-1 with TRBJ1-1; TRBD1 matches at 8 bases. In germline, CDR1 is SGHRS, CDR2 YFSETQ. Unmatched junction bases numbered 9, after V lost 4 bases and J lost 7 bases. CDR3 length: 14 residues. The CDR3 region has the DNA TGCGCCAGCAGCAGGTTTGACAGGGGTGATGAAGCTTTCTTT. Translated: CASSRFDRGDEAFF.